The clone carrying this TCR beta chain was found many times. This sample is drawn from a study of blood T cell repertoires in COVID-19. Study information: Acute and convalescent COVID-19 specimens originated in the United States, Italy and Spain. PBMCs, B-cell-depleted T cells, or T cells were the source of the cDNA or gDNA that made up the material.

The CDR3 extends over 14 amino acids. V shed 2 bases, J shed 5 bases, and the junction held 2 bases outside the gene matches. Looked up from germline, CDR1 is MNHEY and CDR2 is SVGAGI. Original analysis: Estimates of nucleated cell counts were drawn from the amplification of reference gene primers. TCRdb's copy holds only in-frame clones and misses some; the assay was immunoSEQ multiplex PCR. V and J calls and clone size are given by that table; D and trimming were obtained from the DNA. The sample has around 200,000 clones; more than 85% are singletons. V gene TRBV6-5 combines with J gene TRBJ2-3; TRBD1 matches 9 bases. Sequenced sample: peripheral blood. This clonotype was sampled from a man between 35 and 55 years old with acute or convalescent COVID-19. CDR3 DNA: TGTGCCAGCAGTTACGCGGGACAGGGAGATACGCAGTATTTT. As protein: CASSYAGQGDTQYF.